This T cell receptor beta chain was identified during a study of blood T cell repertoires in COVID-19. About the research overall: There were acute and convalescent COVID-19 samples, and they came from the United States, Italy and Spain. Sources were T cells, B-cell-depleted T cells, or PBMCs; the material itself was cDNA or gDNA.

CDR1 and CDR2 (germline): MGHDK, SYGVNS. There are 15 residues in the CDR3. V lost 6 bases, J lost 10 bases, and 11 bases stayed unmatched. Per the original methods: How many nucleated cells were present was estimated from reference gene primer amplification. Some clones are missing from TCRdb's copy, which holds only in-frame ones; the method was immunoSEQ multiplex PCR. That table gives V, J and clone size, and the DNA gave D and trimming. Here the sample spans 150,000 to 200,000 clones, 82% being singletons. Recruited during active infection, patients (from Seattle) were subsequently followed longitudinally.

The sample taken for sequencing was peripheral blood. The receptor was isolated from a woman between 40 and 55 years old with COVID-19, enrolled during active disease. This sequence joins TRBV25-1 and TRBJ2-1; 11 bases line up with TRBD2. The CDR3 is CASSQGTSGVREQFF. CDR3 in DNA: TGTGCCAGCAGCCAGGGGACTAGCGGCGTGAGGGAGCAGTTCTTC. The variable domain in full, with the rest retrieved from reference TRBV25-1 and TRBJ2-1, is EADIYQTPRYLVIGTGKKITLECSQTMGHDKMYWYQQDPGMELHLIHYSYGVNSTEKGDLSSESTVSRIRTEHFPLTLESARPSHTSQYLCASSQGTSGVREQFFGPGTRLTVL.